This TCR beta chain was captured in a study of CD8+ T cells in alopecia areata. At the level of the study: Treated patients were dosed with oral tofacitinib, taking 5 to 10 mg twice daily.

RNA was extracted and reverse transcribed into cDNA as the sequencing template. Assay used: immunoSEQ multiplex PCR; TCRdb lists only in-frame clones, some missing. The sample has about 200,000 clones; around 62% are singletons. This clone was picked up a small number of times. Collection of lesional scalp punch biopsies and peripheral blood was performed in alopecia areata patients. It was from PBMCs that CD4+ and CD8+ T cells were sorted. Germline V CDR1 and CDR2: GTSNPN, SVGIG (reference sequence). After removal of 7 bases from V and 1 base from J, the junction contained 6 bases not matched to a gene. This CDR3 has 13 residues.

Material: CD4+ T cells sorted from blood, obtained at week 0. This clonotype was sampled from a human donor with alopecia areata. The chain couples TRBV30 to TRBJ2-5, with 7 nucleotides matching TRBD1. The CDR3 DNA follows: TGTGCCTTCCAGGGACAGCCCCAAGAGACCCAGTACTTC. Amino acid sequence: CAFQGQPQETQYF.